These 23 T cell receptor beta chains originate from one sample sequenced in a study of T cells in Graves' hyperthyroidism and ophthalmopathy. RNA transcripts provided the source from which TCR beta CDR3 regions were amplified. Carried out on the TCR CDR3, a first-round RT-PCR used the HTBI primer set. MiXCR was run by TCRdb on the multiplex PCR reads, yielding one entry per CDR3 protein. This sample yields 250,000 to 350,000 distinct CDR3 sequences, of which roughly 20% are seen a single time; over 55% belongs to the top ten. Material: blood. The receptors originated from a man aged 25-40 years with Graves' ophthalmopathy.

There are a few counts of this clonotype. The chain is built from TRBV2 and TRBJ2-3, with TRBD2 matching 9 bases. Germline CDR1 reads SNHLY; CDR2 reads FYNNEI. Trimming removed 7 bases from V and 2 bases from J; junction bases left unmatched: 7. The CDR3 sequence is 15 residues long. The CDR3 protein is CASIGGRAATDTQYF. The CDR3, as DNA: TGTGCCAGCATTGGCGGGAGGGCCGCCACAGATACGCAGTATTTT.

CDR3 DNA: TGTGCCAGCAGCGTAGTCGGACAGGGGTCCTACGAGCAGTACTTC. This sequence encodes CASSVVGQGSYEQYF. V and J are TRBV9 and TRBJ2-7; TRBD1 matches at 9 bases. The V and J ends lost 0 bases and 1 base, in that order; junction bases with no gene match: 2. CDR3 size: 15 residues. The germline V gene encodes CDR1 SGDLS and CDR2 YYNGEE.

This clonotype was seen repeatedly, ten times or more. The rearrangement joins TRBV3-1 to TRBJ2-1; no firm D call. V was shortened by 1 base and J by 9 bases, with 16 bases between the two germline ends. Germline V gene data show CDR1 as LGHDT and CDR2 as YNNKEL (reference sequence). This CDR3 has 15 amino acids. CDR3 amino acids: CASSQVRSPAGEQFF. DNA for the CDR3: TGTGCCAGCAGCCAAGTTCGGTCACCGGCCGGTGAGCAGTTCTTC.

The chain uses TRBV10-3 and TRBJ1-1, with D possibly matching TRBD1 (6 bases). Germline lookup yields CDR1 ENHRY and CDR2 SYGVKD. Trimming stripped 6 bases from V and 3 bases from J, with 14 bases between. The CDR3 is 14 residues long. CDR3 in DNA: TGTGCCATCAGACTAACAGGGAGCGACACTGAAGCTTTCTTT. This sequence encodes CAIRLTGSDTEAFF.

The V call is TRBV6-5, the J call TRBJ2-7; no clear D. This CDR3 comprises 12 residues. Germline loops: CDR1 MNHEY, CDR2 SVGAGI. Trimming took off 8 bases at V and 2 bases at J, with 10 bases between the two ends. The CDR3 DNA sequence: TGTGCCAGCGGTTCCTACACCTACGAGCAGTACTTC. Translating gives CASGSYTYEQYF.

This chain joins TRBV15 and TRBJ2-2; D is ambiguous. The CDR3 covers 12 residues. Per the germline V gene, CDR1 is LNHNV and CDR2 is YYDKDF (reference sequence). Trimming stripped 1 base from V and 7 bases from J, with 4 bases between. The CDR3 sequence is CATSRALGELFF. CDR3 DNA sequence: TGTGCCACCAGCAGAGCCCTCGGGGAGCTGTTTTTT.

The V and J genes are TRBV19 and TRBJ2-1; 8 bases are shared with TRBD1. The J call may be in error: the DNA end matches TRBJ2-7 better. Germline CDR1 LNHDA, CDR2 SQIVND (reference sequence). CDR3 length: 14 amino acids. CDR3 nucleotide sequence: TGTGCCAGTAGTCGACAGGGGTCCCCATATGAGCAGTACTTC. Protein product: CASSRQGSPYEQYF.

This clonotype has just a few counts. This chain uses TRBV2 with TRBJ1-5; a possible D gene is TRBD1 (5 bases). The germline gives CDR1 SNHLY, CDR2 FYNNEI. Trimming stripped 4 bases from V and 2 bases from J, with 9 bases between. This CDR3 contains 14 residues. The DNA of the CDR3 is TGTGCCAGCAGTGTAATCAGGGGCAATCAGCCCCAGCATTTT. Protein: CASSVIRGNQPQHF.

In this sample, this clonotype turned up many times. The V gene is TRBV11-1, the J gene TRBJ2-5; D gene unclear. Germline CDR1 is SGHAT and CDR2 is FQDESV (reference sequence). The length of the CDR3 is 13 residues. The V and J ends lost 1 base and 5 bases respectively, with 8 bases between them. CDR3 bases: TGTGCCAGCAGCTTAGAGTTTCGGGAGACCCAGTACTTC. The encoded protein is CASSLEFRETQYF.

This clonotype was observed at least ten times. The DNA of the CDR3 is TGTGCCAGCAGCCAGGGGATAGGGACAGGGAGGGCAGATACGCAGTATTTT. Translating gives CASSQGIGTGRADTQYF. The rearrangement joins TRBV3-1 to TRBJ2-3; 9 bases are shared with TRBD1. The CDR3 sequence is 17 residues long. CDR1 and CDR2 from the germline V gene are LGHDT and YNNKEL (reference sequence). Trimming cost V 3 bases and J 4 bases; bases outside gene matches: 11.

The V gene is TRBV19, the J gene TRBJ2-3; possibly TRBD2 for D (6 bases). Germline V gene data show CDR1 as LNHDA and CDR2 as SQIVND (reference sequence). The V end lost 1 base, the J end lost 6 bases, and 8 bases lay between the germline ends. This CDR3 has 13 amino acids. In DNA form, the CDR3 reads TGTGCCAGTAGTATAGCCCGGGGGGATACGCAGTATTTT. Translation gives CASSIARGDTQYF. Based on the CDR3 plus reference TRBV19 and TRBJ2-3, the full variable domain is DGGITQSPKYLFRKEGQNVTLSCEQNLNHDAMYWYRQDPGQGLRLIYYSQIVNDFQKGDIAEGYSVSREKKESFPLTVTSAQKNPTAFYLCASSIARGDTQYFGPGTRLTVL.

The chain links TRBV2 to TRBJ2-7; D gene uncertain. The CDR3 consists of 11 residues. CDR1 and CDR2 (germline): SNHLY, FYNNEI. Trimming took off 4 bases at V and 9 bases at J, with 10 bases between the two ends. In DNA form, the CDR3 reads TGTGCCAGCAGTGGGCTCCGAGGGCAGTACTTC. Amino acids: CASSGLRGQYF.

This clonotype has ten or more counts. The J gene is TRBJ2-1, the V gene TRBV20-1, with 9 bases aligning to TRBD2. Germline CDR1 reads DFQATT; CDR2 reads SNEGSKA (reference sequence). CDR3 length equals 14 residues. The V gene end was trimmed by 6 bases and the J gene end by 6 bases; junction bases not matched to a gene: 9. In nucleotides, the CDR3 is TGCAGTGCGGCTAGCGGGACCGTCACCAATGAGCAGTTCTTC. Translated: CSAASGTVTNEQFF.

The chain links TRBV30 to TRBJ2-7, with D unclear. The CDR3 has 12 amino acids. Germline V CDR1 and CDR2: GTSNPN, SVGIG (reference sequence). The V gene lost 3 bases and the J gene lost 1 base, with 7 bases spanning the gap. CDR3 DNA sequence: TGTGCCTGGAGGGCGGAATCCTACGAGCAGTACTTC. Its protein product is CAWRAESYEQYF.

This clonotype was counted between two and nine times. This chain joins TRBV9 and TRBJ2-7; 7 bases fit TRBD2. The CDR3 runs to 13 residues. With 6 bases clipped from V and 2 bases from J, the junction kept 5 bases outside the gene matches. Per the germline V gene, CDR1 is SGDLS and CDR2 is YYNGEE. The CDR3 is CASIVAGAYEQYF. For the CDR3, the DNA is TGTGCCAGCATAGTTGCGGGGGCCTACGAGCAGTACTTC.

The V gene is TRBV19, the J gene TRBJ2-5, with 7 bases aligning to TRBD1. The CDR3 is made up of 17 amino acids. CDR1 is LNHDA, CDR2 SQIVND, per germline (reference sequence). V shed 5 bases and J 3 bases; nucleotides not matched to a gene: 15. The CDR3 DNA reads as TGTGCCAGTAGTGTCGGGACAGCATTAGCAGCTGAAGAGACCCAGTACTTC. Translating it yields CASSVGTALAAEETQYF.

In its sample, this clonotype was seen a few times. V usage is TRBV6-1 and J usage is TRBJ1-2, with D maybe TRBD1 (6 bases). The germline gives CDR1 MNHNS, CDR2 SASEGT. CDR3 size: 13 residues. V was cut by 2 bases and J by 8 bases, with 12 bases left in between. The CDR3 region is CASSEWAGDGYTF. As DNA, the CDR3 is TGTGCCAGCAGTGAATGGGCAGGGGACGGCTACACCTTC.

This clonotype was detected only a few times. The V call is TRBV7-9, the J call TRBJ1-1, with TRBD1 identical over 7 bases. The V gene's germline CDR1 is SEHNR and CDR2 FQNEAQ (reference sequence). J lost 2 bases, V lost 6 bases, and 6 bases had no gene match. CDR3 length: 14 amino acids. The CDR3 nucleotides read TGTGCCAGCAGTTCGGGACAGAGCAACACTGAAGCTTTCTTT. Protein sequence: CASSSGQSNTEAFF.

The table lists this clonotype with a few counts. The rearrangement links TRBV29-1 to TRBJ2-2, with 9 positions matching TRBD2. The V and J ends lost 5 bases and 2 bases, in that order; junction bases with no gene match: 6. The CDR3 consists of 15 residues. Germline loops: CDR1 SQVTM, CDR2 ANQGSEA. CDR3 bases: TGCAGCGTTCACATGACTAGCGGAAACACCGGGGAGCTGTTTTTT. Translated, it gives CSVHMTSGNTGELFF.

This clonotype has a handful of counts. The chain carries TRBV9 and TRBJ1-3; D is ambiguous. Germline V CDR1 and CDR2: SGDLS, YYNGEE. The CDR3 has 14 amino acids. The V end lost 4 bases, the J end lost 4 bases, and 12 bases lay between the germline ends. The DNA of the CDR3 is TGTGCCAGCAGCTCCAGTATCCCCGGAAACACCATATATTTT. Its protein product is CASSSSIPGNTIYF.

This clonotype was seen repeatedly, ten times or more. The chain carries TRBV5-6 and TRBJ1-5; 8 bases are shared with TRBD1. CDR3 size: 15 residues. The J segment lost 2 bases and the V segment lost 0 bases, leaving 1 base of the junction unmatched. The germline CDR1 and CDR2 sequences are SGHDT and YYEEEE. CDR3 region: CASSLATGGNQPQHF. CDR3 nucleotides: TGTGCCAGCAGCTTGGCGACAGGGGGCAATCAGCCCCAGCATTTT.

There are many counts of this clonotype. The V and J genes are TRBV10-3 and TRBJ1-1; the D gene is possibly TRBD1 (6 bases). Trimming took off 6 bases at V and 5 bases at J, with 16 bases between the two ends. This CDR3 comprises 14 residues. Germline CDR1 reads ENHRY; CDR2 reads SYGVKD. Here the CDR3 DNA reads TGTGCCATCAGCCAAACAGGGTCGGGGACTGAAGCTTTCTTT. Its translation: CAISQTGSGTEAFF.

The chain recombines TRBV18 with TRBJ1-1, with D hard to call. CDR1 is KGHSH and CDR2 is LQKENI in the germline V gene. This CDR3 is 16 amino acids long. Between the trimmed V and J ends, which lost 0 bases and 0 bases, there was a span of 11 bases. The CDR3 is CASSPPSRTMNTEAFF. CDR3 DNA: TGTGCCAGCTCACCACCGTCCAGAACTATGAACACTGAAGCTTTCTTT.